The clone carrying this TCR beta chain showed up many times. As yet, its antigen is unknown. CDR3 length: 14 amino acids. CDR1 and CDR2 from the germline V gene are LNHDA and SQIVND (reference sequence). With 6 bases removed from V and 4 bases from J, the gap between germline ends came to 13 bases. Per the authors' pipeline: The study built a papillary thyroid cancer distant-metastasis classifier from CDR3 differences across clinicopathological groups. Through MiXCR, TCRdb re-clonotyped the PCR reads. Here the V and J calls rest on TCRdb's processing, not on the authors' analysis. Altogether approximately 50,000 clones are present, less than 5% being singletons, with the ten largest covering about 9.8%. The record originates from a study of metastatic and nonmetastatic thyroid tumors. About the study: From malignant and benign thyroid patients, repertoires in blood and in tumor or nodule tissue were compared. Whole-study results and caveats: Compared with benign nodules, malignant thyroid tumors were reported to have significantly higher TCR beta diversity in both blood and tumor.

Nobody among the patients had been given any treatment before thyroid surgery. The sequencing sample was made of blood. The origin of this receptor is a female donor with papillary thyroid cancer or a benign thyroid nodule (not recorded which). Some clones in this sample may be carry-over from other donors' samples. V usage is TRBV19 and J usage is TRBJ1-5; D gene uncertain. The CDR3 DNA reads as TGTGCCAGTAGGGGCTGGGATCGGAATCAGCCCCAGCATTTT. It specifies CASRGWDRNQPQHF.